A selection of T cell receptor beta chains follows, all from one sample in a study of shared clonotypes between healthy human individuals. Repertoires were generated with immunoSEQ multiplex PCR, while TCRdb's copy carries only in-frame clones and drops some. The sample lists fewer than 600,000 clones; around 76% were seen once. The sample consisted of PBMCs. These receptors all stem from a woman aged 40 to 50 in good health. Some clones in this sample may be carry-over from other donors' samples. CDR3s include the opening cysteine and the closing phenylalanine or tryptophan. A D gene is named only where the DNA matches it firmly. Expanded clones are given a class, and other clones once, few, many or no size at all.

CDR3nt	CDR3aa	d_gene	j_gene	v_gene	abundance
TGTGCCAGCAGTCAGGGGTCCAGAAACACCATATATTTT	CASSQGSRNTIYF	-	TRBJ1-3	TRBV2	-
TGTGCCAGCAGTATAAGAGGTCAGGATGAGCAGTTCTTC	CASSIRGQDEQFF	-	TRBJ2-1	TRBV6-5	-
TGTGCCTGGAGTGTAGCGAGCCAAGAGACCCAGTACTTC	CAWSVASQETQYF	-	TRBJ2-5	TRBV30	-
TGTGCCAGCAGTTTTGGGCAGGGCAATCAGCCCCAGCATTTT	CASSFGQGNQPQHF	-	TRBJ1-5	TRBV28	-
TGTGCCACCAGCAGAGGTGCTAGTACTAGCACAGATACGCAGTATTTT	CATSRGASTSTDTQYF	-	TRBJ2-3	TRBV15	many
TGTGCCAGCAGTCCGAACCGTCGCGGGAACGAGCAGTACTTC	CASSPNRRGNEQYF	-	TRBJ2-7	TRBV28	-
TGTGCCAGCAGCTTAGTAATGAACACTGAAGCTTTCTTT	CASSLVMNTEAFF	-	TRBJ1-1	TRBV7-2	-
TGCAGCGTTGAGGGGGATTTTAGCTCTGGGGCCAACGTCCTGACTTTC	CSVEGDFSSGANVLTF	-	TRBJ2-6	TRBV29-1	few
TGTGCCAGCAGCTCTGGAGGTCTAGCGGGGAACACCGGGGAGCTGTTTTTT	CASSSGGLAGNTGELFF	TRBD2	TRBJ2-2	TRBV5-4	-
TGTGCCAGCGAGAGGTCGGACGTCCTGACTTTC	CASERSDVLTF	-	TRBJ2-6	TRBV28	-
TGTGCCAGCAGCTTAGATAGTCCCACTAGCGGGACCTACGAGCAGTACTTC	CASSLDSPTSGTYEQYF	TRBD2	TRBJ2-7	TRBV11-3	-
TGTGCCAGCAGGGTGGGGACAGCTAACTATGGCTACACCTTC	CASRVGTANYGYTF	TRBD1	TRBJ1-2	TRBV27	few
TGTGCCGGGGGGGTGGCTAGCGGGAGACCCGGGGAGCTGTTTTTT	CAGGVASGRPGELFF	TRBD2	TRBJ2-2	TRBV28	-
TGCAGCGTTGAAGGTGGTGACAGGGTCGGCACAGATACGCAGTATTTT	CSVEGGDRVGTDTQYF	TRBD1	TRBJ2-3	TRBV29-1	few
TGTGCCAGCAGTAGGATATGGACAGCCCAAGAGACCCAGTACTTC	CASSRIWTAQETQYF	-	TRBJ2-5	TRBV28	-
TGTGCCAGTTGGGGACAGGGTATCGAGGAGCAGTACTTC	CASWGQGIEEQYF	TRBD1	TRBJ2-7	TRBV19	-
TGTGCCAGCAGTCGATTGACTAGTGGGACCTACAATGAGCAGTTCTTC	CASSRLTSGTYNEQFF	-	TRBJ2-1	TRBV2	-
TGTGCCACCAGCAGAGATCAGGCGGGAATCCAAGAGACCCAGTACTTC	CATSRDQAGIQETQYF	-	TRBJ2-5	TRBV15	-
TGTGCCAGCAGCTTAACAGGGGACTATGGCTACACCTTC	CASSLTGDYGYTF	TRBD1	TRBJ1-2	TRBV11-1	-
TGTGCCACACGGTCCTTGGGAGCGGACACAGATACGCAGTATTTT	CATRSLGADTDTQYF	-	TRBJ2-3	TRBV19	-
TGTGCCAGCAGCGTAGACGGGACTAGCAAAGAGACCCAGTACTTC	CASSVDGTSKETQYF	TRBD2	TRBJ2-5	TRBV9	-
TGTGCCGGGACAAGGGAGATGAACACTGAAGCTTTCTTT	CAGTREMNTEAFF	-	TRBJ1-1	TRBV10-3	few
TGTGCCAGCAGCTTGGCGGGACACCCTCGGCAACACCGGGGAGCTGTTTTT	CASSLAGHPRQHRGAVF	-	TRBJ2-2	TRBV5-5	-
TGTGCCAGCAGCTTAGGCCGAAACAATCAGCCCCAGCATTTT	CASSLGRNNQPQHF	-	TRBJ1-5	TRBV11-2	-
TGTGCCTGGAGTGCCGGGGGCCTTGGGAGGACTGAAGCTTTCTTT	CAWSAGGLGRTEAFF	-	TRBJ1-1	TRBV30	-
TGTGCCAGCAGTCCTCGGGACAGCTACACCGGGGAGCTGTTTTTT	CASSPRDSYTGELFF	TRBD1	TRBJ2-2	TRBV28	once